The T cell receptor beta chain under discussion was sequenced for a study of T cell responses to AZD1222 COVID-19 vaccine. Study-wide results and caveats: Clonal diversity was possibly underestimated, and the donors were mostly white British, with more females. Baseline serology detected seropositivity in only 5 or 6 AZD1222 recipients. Regions left unmutated in variants are reportedly the target of nearly half of spike-specific TCRs.

The trim removed 4 bases at V and 0 bases at J, leaving 10 bases unmatched. Looked up from germline, CDR1 is SGHKS and CDR2 is YYEKEE (reference sequence). This CDR3 contains 17 residues. Some clones are missing from TCRdb's copy, which holds only in-frame ones; the method was immunoSEQ multiplex PCR. This sample has about 97,000 clones, with more than 85% found just once. As for this clone: What it recognizes is unknown.

The V gene is TRBV5-5, the J gene TRBJ1-2, with 9 bases that match TRBD1. The sample in question was peripheral blood, obtained on day 0 of AZD1222 vaccination. The sequence was obtained from an adult in good health. The CDR3 DNA is TGTGCCAGCAGCGTGACAGGGGGTTGGGTAGCTAACTATGGCTACACCTTC. As protein: CASSVTGGWVANYGYTF.